This entry is about one TCR beta chain. The repertoire was sequenced with immunoSEQ multiplex PCR; TCRdb's copy has only in-frame clones and lacks some. The repertoire holds about 12,000 clones, with about four fifths as singletons. The sample comes from a study of PD-1 blockade in classical Hodgkin lymphoma. Time point denoted: cycle 4 day 1 (C4D1), after five to seven weeks of nivolumab. Every patient had relapsed following autologous stem cell transplantation, and cohorts differed in brentuximab vedotin exposure. Magnetic negative selection was used to purify CD4+ T cells from thawed PBMCs. J was trimmed by 9 bases and V by 4 bases; bases with no gene match: 18. Germline V gene lookup returns CDR1 SGHTA and CDR2 FQGNSA. CDR3 size: 17 residues.

This TCR was recovered from a human donor with classical Hodgkin lymphoma. The gene calls are TRBV7-2 and TRBJ2-3, with 8 bases identical to TRBD2. The sequences come from CD4+ T cells from blood, collected before the fourth cycle of nivolumab. The CDR3 here is CASSSGVGYASGGTQYF. In nucleotides, the CDR3 is TGTGCCAGCAGCTCCGGGGTGGGCTACGCCTCGGGGGGGACGCAGTATTTT. Complete variable domain (other parts from reference TRBV7-2 and TRBJ2-3): GAGVSQSPSNKVTEKGKDVELRCDPISGHTALYWYRQSLGQGLEFLIYFQGNSAPDKSGLPSDRFSAERTGGSVSTLTIQRTQQEDSAVYLCASSSGVGYASGGTQYFGPGTRLTVL.